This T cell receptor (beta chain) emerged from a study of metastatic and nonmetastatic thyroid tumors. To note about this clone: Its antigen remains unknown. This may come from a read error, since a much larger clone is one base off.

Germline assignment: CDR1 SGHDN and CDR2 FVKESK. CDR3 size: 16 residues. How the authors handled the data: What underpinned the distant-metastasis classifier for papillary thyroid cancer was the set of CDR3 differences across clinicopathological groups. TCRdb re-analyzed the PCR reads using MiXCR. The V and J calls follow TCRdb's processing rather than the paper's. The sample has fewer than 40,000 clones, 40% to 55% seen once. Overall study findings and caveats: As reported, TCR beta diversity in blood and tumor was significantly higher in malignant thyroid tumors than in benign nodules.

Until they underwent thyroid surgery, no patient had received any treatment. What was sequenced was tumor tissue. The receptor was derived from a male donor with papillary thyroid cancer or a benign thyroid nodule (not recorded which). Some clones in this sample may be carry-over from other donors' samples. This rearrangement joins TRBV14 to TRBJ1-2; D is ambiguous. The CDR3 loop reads CSSSQDAASLLYGYTF. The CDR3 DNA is TGTTCCAGCAGCCAAGATGCGGCCTCCTTATTGTATGGCTACACCTTC.